These 28 T cell receptor beta chains were sequenced from one sample in a study of blood T cell repertoires in COVID-19. Data came from immunoSEQ multiplex PCR; TCRdb stores just in-frame clones and leaves some out. The sample contains some 150,000 clones, roughly 84% of which appear only once. The material sequenced was peripheral blood. All receptors come from a human donor in a cohort sampled during active COVID-19.

CDR3: CASSLAGTSGGTGELFF. The CDR3, as DNA: TGTGCCAGCAGCTTAGCGGGGACTAGCGGGGGCACCGGGGAGCTGTTTTTT. This chain uses TRBV7-2 with TRBJ2-2; 14 bases line up with TRBD2. The germline CDR1 and CDR2 sequences are SGHTA and FQGNSA. After removal of 0 bases from V and 4 bases from J, the junction contained 1 base not matched to a gene. The CDR3 spans 17 residues.

The chain joins TRBV6-5 to TRBJ2-7; D perhaps matches TRBD2 (6 bases). Trimming stripped 2 bases from V and 1 base from J, with 9 bases between. CDR3 length: 14 residues. Per the germline V gene, CDR1 is MNHEY and CDR2 is SVGAGI. CDR3 nucleotide sequence: TGTGCCAGCAGTTACAGTCGGGGGTCCTACGAGCAGTACTTC. This gives the protein CASSYSRGSYEQYF.

The rearrangement links TRBV28 to TRBJ1-5; D is perhaps TRBD1 (6 bases). Germline CDR1 MDHEN, CDR2 SYDVKM. This CDR3 region has 16 residues. The ends were cut back, 6 bases at V and 6 bases at J, with 21 bases in the middle. CDR3 residues: CASSSSSRGAGQPQHF. CDR3 DNA: TGTGCCAGCAGCTCTAGTTCTCGGGGGGCTGGTCAGCCCCAGCATTTT.

This chain uses TRBV18 with TRBJ2-3; the match to TRBD2 covers 11 bases. Trimming took 5 bases from V and 0 from J; bases not matched to a gene: 13. Germline loops: CDR1 KGHSH, CDR2 LQKENI. CDR3 length equals 19 residues. The CDR3 DNA follows: TGTGCCAGCTCAGCCGAGCTAGCGGGAGGCGTTTCTAGCACAGATACGCAGTATTTT. Protein product: CASSAELAGGVSSTDTQYF.

J is TRBJ2-1 and V is TRBV7-6; the D gene is possibly TRBD1 (5 bases). V lost 3 bases and J lost 4, with 13 bases in between. Germline V gene data show CDR1 as SGHVS and CDR2 as FNYEAQ. This CDR3 is 15 amino acids long. Here the CDR3 reads CASSFSGPSYNEQFF. In DNA, the CDR3 is TGTGCCAGCAGCTTTTCAGGGCCGAGTTACAATGAGCAGTTCTTC.

The rearrangement joins TRBV29-1 to TRBJ2-3; D call uncertain. With 0 bases removed from V and 5 bases from J, the gap between germline ends came to 12 bases. The CDR3 totals 14 residues. CDR1 and CDR2 (germline): SQVTM, ANQGSEA. The CDR3 is CSVEDYQNRDTQYF. The CDR3 nucleotides are TGCAGCGTTGAAGACTACCAAAACAGAGATACGCAGTATTTT.

The V gene is TRBV18, the J gene TRBJ2-7, with a possible D match to TRBD1 (5 bases). The CDR3 contains 12 residues. Germline V lookup: CDR1 KGHSH, CDR2 LQKENI. V gave up 2 bases and J gave up 6 bases, with 8 bases separating them. CDR3 nucleotides: TGTGCCAGCTCACCAAGCAGGGCCGAGCAGTACTTC. It specifies CASSPSRAEQYF.

V gene TRBV5-5 combines with J gene TRBJ1-2; no firm D call. The CDR3 covers 14 residues. V was pared by 0 bases and J by 5 bases, with 11 bases between. Germline CDR1 SGHKS, CDR2 YYEKEE (reference sequence). Written as DNA, the CDR3 is TGTGCCAGCAGCTTGGGGAGGTTGGGGTATGGCTACACCTTC. Its protein is CASSLGRLGYGYTF.

The CDR3 loop is CASSGGLAGDIQYF. The CDR3 DNA reads TGTGCCAGCAGCGGCGGACTAGCGGGAGACATTCAGTACTTC. The chain combines TRBV7-3 with TRBJ2-4; 13 bases agree with TRBD2. Germline V CDR1 and CDR2: SGHTA, FQGTGA. The junction had 3 bases not matched to a gene; V was cut back by 5 bases and J by 8 bases. The CDR3 totals 14 residues.

This chain joins TRBV2 and TRBJ2-3; D perhaps matches TRBD2 (6 bases). The CDR3 consists of 14 residues. Germline values: CDR1 SNHLY, CDR2 FYNNEI. V lost 7 bases and J 2 bases, leaving 13 bases between the germline ends. The CDR3 DNA reads as TGTGCCAGCAACTTAGCGGACCCCACAGATACGCAGTATTTT. It specifies CASNLADPTDTQYF.

This chain connects TRBV29-1 to TRBJ2-2, with D perhaps TRBD2 (6 bases). The CDR3 loop spans 12 amino acids. Between the trimmed V and J ends, which lost 7 bases and 6 bases, there was a span of 12 bases. Germline CDR1 reads SQVTM; CDR2 reads ANQGSEA. CDR3 protein: CSGGVSAGELFF. The CDR3 coding sequence is TGCAGCGGCGGGGTGTCGGCCGGGGAGCTGTTTTTT.

The chain links TRBV11-2 to TRBJ2-7; possibly TRBD1 for D (6 bases). The CDR3 extends over 16 amino acids. Trimming took off 3 bases at V and 4 bases at J, with 19 bases between the two ends. Germline V gene sequence: CDR1 SGHAT, CDR2 FQNNGV. The CDR3 spells CASSFMTGAVWYEQYV. The CDR3 DNA sequence: TGTGCCAGCAGCTTTATGACAGGTGCAGTATGGTACGAGCAGTACGTC.

V and J are TRBV5-6 and TRBJ1-1; a weak D match, TRBD1 (6 bases). The V end was cut by 2 bases, the J end by 6 bases, with 8 bases between. The CDR3 has 12 amino acids. Germline CDR1 reads SGHDT; CDR2 reads YYEEEE. In DNA, the CDR3 is TGTGCCAGCAGCTTAAACAGGGCTGAAGCTTTCTTT. Translation gives CASSLNRAEAFF.

CDR3 DNA: TGTGCCAGCAGTACCGGGACAGTCAATGAGCAGTTCTTC. The encoded protein is CASSTGTVNEQFF. This rearrangement joins TRBV2 to TRBJ2-1; 7 bases are shared with TRBD1. Germline values: CDR1 SNHLY, CDR2 FYNNEI. V lost 5 bases to trimming and J lost 6 bases; unmatched junction nucleotides: 4. This CDR3 comprises 13 residues.

The chain links TRBV15 to TRBJ2-5; D perhaps matches TRBD2 (6 bases). The CDR3 is made up of 14 amino acids. V shed 5 bases and J shed 5 bases, with 15 bases lying between them. Germline CDR1 reads LNHNV; CDR2 reads YYDKDF (reference sequence). The CDR3 DNA reads TGTGCCACCAGCGGGCGGGGCCGACGGGAGACCCAGTACTTC. This gives the protein CATSGRGRRETQYF.

This chain joins TRBV18 and TRBJ2-7; D not certain. The V end was cut by 4 bases, the J end by 2 bases, with 6 bases between. This CDR3 is 12 amino acids long. CDR1 and CDR2 from the germline V gene are KGHSH and LQKENI. The CDR3 DNA follows: TGTGCCAGCTCACTTTCAACCTACGAGCAGTACTTC. It encodes CASSLSTYEQYF. Full variable domain (remainder filled in from reference TRBV18 and TRBJ2-7): NAGVMQNPRHLVRRRGQEARLRCSPMKGHSHVYWYRQLPEEGLKFMVYLQKENIIDESGMPKERFSAEFPKEGPSILRIQQVVRGDSAAYFCASSLSTYEQYFGPGTRLTVT.

With respect to this clone: The junction differs from germline at one of its ends, possibly a read error. The chain carries TRBV5-4 and TRBJ1-2, with 8 nucleotides matching TRBD1. CDR1 is SGHNT, CDR2 YYREEE, per germline (reference sequence). The CDR3 consists of 12 residues. The CDR3, as DNA: TGTGCCAGCAGCTCTAGACAGGGGATTTCATCCTTC. Encoded protein: CASSSRQGISSF.

This chain uses TRBV28 with TRBJ2-7; TRBD2 might be the D (6 bases). V lost 6 bases and J 6 bases, leaving 18 bases between the germline ends. From germline, CDR1 is MDHEN and CDR2 SYDVKM. This CDR3 has 14 residues. The CDR3: CASSPPGGTGEQYV. In DNA form, the CDR3 reads TGTGCCAGCAGCCCGCCCGGGGGTACGGGCGAGCAGTACGTC.

The chain combines TRBV2 with TRBJ2-5; TRBD1 might be the D (6 bases). Trimming pared 5 bases from V and 4 bases from J, leaving 8 bases between. This CDR3 has 12 residues. CDR1 is SNHLY, CDR2 FYNNEI, per germline. The CDR3 sequence is CASSQGRETQYF. The CDR3 region has the DNA TGTGCCAGCAGTCAGGGGAGAGAGACCCAGTACTTC.

The V and J genes are TRBV5-1 and TRBJ1-1, with 7 bases lining up with TRBD1. V trimming: 0 bases; J trimming: 0 bases; junction bases outside the gene matches: 8. There are 17 residues in the CDR3. Germline CDR1 SGHRS, CDR2 YFSETQ. The CDR3 is CASSLVPTGTMNTEAFF. The CDR3, as DNA: TGCGCCAGCAGCTTGGTTCCGACAGGGACCATGAACACTGAAGCTTTCTTT.

The chain employs TRBV29-1 and TRBJ1-2; D unresolved. V gave up 4 bases and J gave up 6 bases, with 18 bases separating them. This CDR3 spans 14 amino acids. Looked up from germline, CDR1 is SQVTM and CDR2 is ANQGSEA. The CDR3 bases are TGCAGCGTTGGCGGTCGAGCGAGCCCGGATGGCTACACCTTC. Residues: CSVGGRASPDGYTF.

The rearrangement joins TRBV6-1 to TRBJ2-5; D is possibly TRBD1 (6 bases). The CDR3 contains 15 residues. The V and J ends lost 3 bases and 0 bases respectively, with 11 bases between them. The germline V gene has CDR1 MNHNS and CDR2 SASEGT. The CDR3 region has the DNA TGTGCCAGCAGTGAGGACAGTATGTACCAAGAGACCCAGTACTTC. This codes for CASSEDSMYQETQYF.

This clone has a count of ten or more. V usage is TRBV6-4 and J usage is TRBJ2-7; the D is unclear. Germline V gene data show CDR1 as MRHNA and CDR2 as SNTAGT. The CDR3 length is 14 residues. V lost 10 bases to trimming and J lost 4 bases, with 20 bases between them. The DNA of the CDR3 is TGTGCCATCCCGAACTTAACGGGTTCGTACGAGCAGTACGTC. Protein: CAIPNLTGSYEQYV.

A single count supports this clone. V is TRBV28 and J is TRBJ2-3, with D perhaps matching TRBD2 (7 bases). This CDR3 comprises 13 residues. V was cut by 8 bases and J by 6 bases, with 15 bases left in between. In germline, CDR1 is MDHEN, CDR2 SYDVKM. CDR3 protein: CASSDGGADTQYF. DNA for the CDR3: TGTGCCAGCTCCGATGGGGGGGCTGATACGCAGTATTTT. The full variable domain, with the rest looked up from reference TRBV28 and TRBJ2-3, is DVKVTQSSRYLVKRTGEKVFLECVQDMDHENMFWYRQDPGLGLRLIYFSYDVKMKEKGDIPEGYSVSREKKERFSLILESASTNQTSMYLCASSDGGADTQYFGPGTRLTVL.

The V call is TRBV2, the J call TRBJ1-6, with 10 bases that match TRBD1. Germline loops: CDR1 SNHLY, CDR2 FYNNEI. This CDR3 is 16 amino acids long. V shed 3 bases, J shed 10 bases, and the junction held 9 bases outside the gene matches. This chain's CDR3 is CASSEVFDRGQSPLHF. DNA for the CDR3: TGTGCCAGCAGTGAGGTCTTCGACAGGGGGCAATCACCCCTCCACTTT.

This rearrangement joins TRBV5-1 to TRBJ2-1; TRBD1 might be the D (6 bases). Germline-derived CDR1 and CDR2 are SGHRS and YFSETQ. The ends were cut back, 0 bases at V and 2 bases at J, with 9 bases in the middle. This CDR3 has 15 amino acids. The CDR3 coding sequence is TGCGCCAGCAGCTTGGACAGGGTCCCCTACAATGAGCAGTTCTTC. It translates to CASSLDRVPYNEQFF.

The rearrangement joins TRBV6-2 or TRBV6-3 to TRBJ2-4; 12 bases line up with TRBD2. Germline CDR1 MNHEY, CDR2 SVGEGT. Losses at the gene ends were 2 bases for V and 9 bases for J; bases not matched to a gene: 11. The CDR3 spans 17 residues. In nucleotides, the CDR3 is TGTGCCAGCAGTTACACCGGGCTAGCGGGAGGGCCGTTCATTCAGTACTTC. Its protein is CASSYTGLAGGPFIQYF.

The rearrangement joins TRBV11-3 to TRBJ1-1, with 8 bases lining up with TRBD1. The CDR3 is made up of 14 amino acids. V lost 4 bases to trimming and J lost 1 base; unmatched junction nucleotides: 2. In germline, CDR1 is SGHNT, CDR2 YENEEA. CDR3 DNA: TGTGCCAGCAGCTGGGGGACAGGGAACACTGAAGCTTTCTTT. This translates into CASSWGTGNTEAFF. The full variable domain, rest sourced from reference TRBV11-3 and TRBJ1-1, is EAGVVQSPRYKIIEKKQPVAFWCNPISGHNTLYWYLQNLGQGPELLIRYENEEAVDDSQLPKDRFSAERLKGVDSTLKIQPAELGDSAVYLCASSWGTGNTEAFFGQGTRLTVV.